The 21 T cell receptor beta chains in this list originate from one sample, sequenced in a study of blood T cell repertoires in COVID-19. Profiling relied on immunoSEQ multiplex PCR, and the TCRdb table lists in-frame clones only, not all of them. This sample yields 200,000 to 250,000 clones, of which 85% to 90% are seen a single time; over 6% belongs to the top ten. The specimen sequenced was peripheral blood. The receptors were gathered from a woman aged 70-85 years with active or convalescent COVID-19.

DNA of the CDR3: TGCAGCGTAGCCGCCGGGCAGGGAAGGGGGGAAGCTTTCTTT. Its protein is CSVAAGQGRGEAFF. J is TRBJ1-1 and V is TRBV29-1, with TRBD1 as a possible D gene (6 bases). Trimming removed 6 bases from V and 8 bases from J, with 22 bases in between. This CDR3 contains 14 residues. Per germline, CDR1 SQVTM and CDR2 ANQGSEA.

The chain recombines TRBV3-1 (or the pseudogene TRBV3-2) with TRBJ1-2, with TRBD1 as a possible D gene (5 bases). Trimming stripped 5 bases from V and 6 bases from J, with 10 bases between. The germline V gene encodes CDR1 LGHDT and CDR2 YNNKEL (reference sequence). The CDR3 runs 12 residues. The CDR3 coding sequence is TGTGCCAGCAGCTCGGGGGGAGATGGCTACACCTTC. Translated, it gives CASSSGGDGYTF.

The chain has TRBV19 and TRBJ1-1; a possible D gene is TRBD1 (6 bases). V gave up 5 bases and J gave up 1 base, with 11 bases separating them. The CDR3 covers 14 residues. CDR1 LNHDA and CDR2 SQIVND come from the germline V gene (reference sequence). DNA of the CDR3: TGTGCCAGTAGTCCGCCGGACAGGAACACTGAAGCTTTCTTT. It encodes CASSPPDRNTEAFF.

The gene calls are TRBV2 and TRBJ1-1, with 9 bases fitting TRBD1. With V trimmed by 4 bases and J by 6 bases, 3 bases remained unmatched. Per the germline V gene, CDR1 is SNHLY and CDR2 is FYNNEI. The CDR3 contains 13 residues. The CDR3 loop reads CASSGDRVSEAFF. The CDR3 DNA reads TGTGCCAGCAGTGGGGACAGGGTTTCTGAAGCTTTCTTT.

The chain combines TRBV5-4 with TRBJ2-7, with D maybe TRBD1 (6 bases). Trimming cost V 4 bases and J 2 bases, with 10 bases left between them. The CDR3 is 13 residues long. CDR1 is SGHNT and CDR2 is YYREEE in the germline V gene (reference sequence). The CDR3 DNA reads as TGTGCCAGCAGCATGGGACACCCCTACGAGCAGTACTTC. Amino acid sequence: CASSMGHPYEQYF.

This chain connects TRBV11-1 to TRBJ1-6; the D is unclear. Germline V gene sequence: CDR1 SGHAT, CDR2 FQDESV (reference sequence). Trimming cost V 5 bases and J 10 bases, with 12 bases left between them. CDR3 length: 13 amino acids. Written as DNA, the CDR3 is TGTGCCAGCAGCAACCTGGGAGACTCACCCCTCCACTTT. Amino acid sequence: CASSNLGDSPLHF.

V and J are TRBV7-2 and TRBJ1-3; D gene uncertain. Germline V gene data show CDR1 as SGHTA and CDR2 as FQGNSA. Trimming stripped 2 bases from V and 0 bases from J, with 11 bases between. The CDR3 spans 16 residues. The CDR3 bases are TGTGCCAGCAGCTTATCGCCTGACAACTCTGGAAACACCATATATTTT. It is translated as CASSLSPDNSGNTIYF.

The rearrangement uses TRBV15 and TRBJ1-5, with D perhaps matching TRBD1 (6 bases). Germline CDR1 LNHNV, CDR2 YYDKDF (reference sequence). V dropped 0 bases and J dropped 5 bases, with 11 bases sitting between them. The CDR3 runs 15 residues. The CDR3 DNA reads as TGTGCCACCAGCAGAGATCCAGGGGCTGATCAGCCCCAGCATTTT. Translated: CATSRDPGADQPQHF.

The chain couples TRBV6-2 or TRBV6-3 to TRBJ1-1; D uncertain. The germline gives CDR1 MNHEY, CDR2 SVGEGT. V lost 0 bases and J lost 5, with 4 bases in between. The CDR3 contains 12 residues. The CDR3: CASSYSETEAFF. DNA for the CDR3: TGTGCCAGCAGTTACTCGGAGACTGAAGCTTTCTTT.

The chain is built from TRBV5-1 and TRBJ2-1; TRBD2 aligns across 7 bases. V trimming: 7 bases; J trimming: 8 bases; junction bases outside the gene matches: 12. CDR1 is SGHRS and CDR2 is YFSETQ in the germline V gene. The CDR3 runs to 14 residues. The DNA for the CDR3 is TGCGCCAGCCACCTAGCGGAGTGGGTCCATGAGCAGTTCTTC. It translates to CASHLAEWVHEQFF.

This clone was detected once. The chain combines TRBV6-4 with TRBJ1-5; 9 bases fit TRBD1. Germline V lookup: CDR1 MRHNA, CDR2 SNTAGT. J gave up 4 bases and V 4 bases, and 5 bases lay outside the gene matches. The CDR3 contains 15 residues. DNA of the CDR3: TGTGCCAGCAGTGCCGGGACAGGGCTTAATCAGCCCCAGCATTTT. Translated, it gives CASSAGTGLNQPQHF.

The V gene is TRBV5-1, the J gene TRBJ2-7; 11 bases match TRBD1. The germline V gene encodes CDR1 SGHRS and CDR2 YFSETQ. The CDR3 is made up of 15 amino acids. The junction had 4 bases not matched to a gene; V was cut back by 2 bases and J by 3 bases. The CDR3 here is CASSLPGQGVYEQYF. DNA for the CDR3: TGCGCCAGCAGCTTACCGGGACAGGGGGTCTACGAGCAGTACTTC.

This clone has a single count. The genes are TRBV10-3 and TRBJ1-5; D is unresolved. The ends were cut back, 0 bases at V and 6 bases at J, with 12 bases in the middle. Germline-derived CDR1 and CDR2 are ENHRY and SYGVKD. This CDR3 comprises 15 residues. The CDR3 sequence is CAISESSGSFQPQHF. The CDR3 DNA sequence: TGTGCCATCAGTGAGTCGTCGGGGAGCTTTCAGCCCCAGCATTTT.

The V gene is TRBV5-1, the J gene TRBJ2-3; TRBD2 is a possible D gene (6 bases). CDR1 is SGHRS, CDR2 YFSETQ, per germline. CDR3 length: 14 residues. Deletions cut 3 bases from V and 1 base from J, with 9 bases between. In DNA form, the CDR3 reads TGCGCCAGCAGCTCGACTAGTGGCACAGATACGCAGTATTTT. It specifies CASSSTSGTDTQYF.

This chain joins TRBV4-3 and TRBJ2-7; 8 nucleotides line up with TRBD1. Germline values: CDR1 LGHNA, CDR2 YSLEER. The trim removed 1 base at V and 6 bases at J, leaving 14 bases unmatched. This CDR3 has 17 residues. The CDR3 DNA follows: TGCGCCAGCAGCCAAGGTGCCCAGGCAGGGGGCAAACGCGAGCAGTACTTC. This encodes CASSQGAQAGGKREQYF.

The genes are TRBV27 and TRBJ2-2; weak D call: TRBD2 (6 bases). V lost 6 bases and J 4 bases, leaving 21 bases between the germline ends. Germline V gene sequence: CDR1 MNHEY, CDR2 SMNVEV (reference sequence). The CDR3 sequence is 17 residues long. CDR3 amino acids: CASRAIPRLVLTGELFF. The CDR3 nucleotides read TGTGCCAGCAGAGCTATACCCAGACTAGTTCTCACCGGGGAGCTGTTTTTT.

The chain combines TRBV11-2 with TRBJ2-7; weak D call: TRBD1 (6 bases). Germline CDR1 reads SGHAT; CDR2 reads FQNNGV. V lost 3 bases to trimming and J lost 6 bases, with 15 bases between them. This CDR3 spans 14 amino acids. The CDR3: CASSFEQGHFEQYF. The DNA for the CDR3 is TGTGCCAGCAGCTTCGAACAGGGTCACTTCGAGCAGTACTTC.

This sequence joins TRBV12-3 or TRBV12-4 and TRBJ2-5; TRBD1 is a possible D gene (6 bases). This CDR3 comprises 11 residues. Trimming removed 5 bases from V and 5 bases from J, with 6 bases in between. CDR3 in amino acids: CASSGGETQYF. In DNA form, the CDR3 reads TGTGCCAGCAGTGGGGGCGAGACCCAGTACTTC.

The chain uses TRBV12-3 or TRBV12-4 and TRBJ1-1, with D possibly TRBD1 on 6 matching bases. The CDR3 is 13 residues long. Trimming stripped 6 bases from V and 0 bases from J, with 8 bases between. CDR3 loop: CASRQGMNTEAFF. The CDR3 region has the DNA TGTGCCAGCAGACAGGGTATGAACACTGAAGCTTTCTTT.

The rearrangement joins TRBV27 to TRBJ2-7, with D possibly TRBD1 on 5 matching bases. CDR1 is MNHEY and CDR2 is SMNVEV in the germline V gene (reference sequence). The V gene lost 5 bases and the J gene lost 5 bases, with 16 bases spanning the gap. There are 14 residues in the CDR3. Here the CDR3 DNA reads TGTGCCAGCAGTGGGCAGGGCAGGTCCCACGAGCAGTACTTC. Amino acid sequence: CASSGQGRSHEQYF.

V and J are TRBV6-6 and TRBJ1-1, with 8 bases lining up with TRBD1. Germline loops: CDR1 MNHNY, CDR2 SVGAGI (reference sequence). The CDR3 is made up of 12 amino acids. With V trimmed by 3 bases and J by 7 bases, 1 base remained unmatched. Written as DNA, the CDR3 is TGTGCCAGCAGTTATACAGGGGGTGAAGCTTTCTTT. Its translation is CASSYTGGEAFF.